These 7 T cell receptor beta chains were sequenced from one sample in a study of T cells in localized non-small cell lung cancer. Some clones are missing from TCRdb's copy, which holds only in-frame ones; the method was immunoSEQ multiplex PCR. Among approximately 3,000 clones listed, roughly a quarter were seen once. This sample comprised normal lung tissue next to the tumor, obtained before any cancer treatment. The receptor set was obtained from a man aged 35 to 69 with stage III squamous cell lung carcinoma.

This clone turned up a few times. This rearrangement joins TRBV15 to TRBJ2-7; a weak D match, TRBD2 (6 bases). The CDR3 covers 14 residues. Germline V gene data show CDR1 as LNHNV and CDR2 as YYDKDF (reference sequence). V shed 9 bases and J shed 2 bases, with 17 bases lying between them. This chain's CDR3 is CATTRGGTPYEQYF. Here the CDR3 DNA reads TGTGCCACTACAAGGGGAGGTACCCCCTACGAGCAGTACTTC.

CDR3 sequence: CASSPTSQNTGELFF. The CDR3 nucleotides are TGTGCCAGCTCGCCGACTAGCCAGAACACCGGGGAGCTGTTTTTT. The V gene is TRBV18, the J gene TRBJ2-2; 7 bases align to TRBD2. Germline trimming cut 6 bases from V and 1 base from J; bases unmatched to any gene: 5. The CDR3 sequence is 15 residues long. Germline CDR1 is KGHSH and CDR2 is LQKENI.

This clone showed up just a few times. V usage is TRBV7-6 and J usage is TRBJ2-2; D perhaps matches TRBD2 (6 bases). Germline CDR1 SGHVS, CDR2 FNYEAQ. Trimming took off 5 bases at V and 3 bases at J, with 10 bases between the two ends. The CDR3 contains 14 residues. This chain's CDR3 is CASSRRRDTGELFF. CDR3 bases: TGTGCCAGCAGCCGGAGGAGGGACACCGGGGAGCTGTTTTTT. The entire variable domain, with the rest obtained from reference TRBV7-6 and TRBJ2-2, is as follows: GAGVSQSPRYKVTKRGQDVALRCDPISGHVSLYWYRQALGQGPEFLTYFNYEAQQDKSGLPNDRFSAERPEGSISTLTIQRTEQRDSAMYRCASSRRRDTGELFFGEGSRLTVL.

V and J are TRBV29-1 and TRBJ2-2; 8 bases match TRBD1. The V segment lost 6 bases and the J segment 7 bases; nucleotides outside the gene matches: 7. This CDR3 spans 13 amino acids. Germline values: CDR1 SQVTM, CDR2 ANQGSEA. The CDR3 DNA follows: TGCAGCGTAGCTTCGACAGGGGTCGGGGAGCTGTTTTTT. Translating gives CSVASTGVGELFF.

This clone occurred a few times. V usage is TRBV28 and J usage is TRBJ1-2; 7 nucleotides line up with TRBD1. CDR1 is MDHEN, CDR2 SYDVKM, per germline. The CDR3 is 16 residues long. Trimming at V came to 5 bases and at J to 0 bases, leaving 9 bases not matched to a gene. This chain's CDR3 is CASSPGQFISNYGYTF. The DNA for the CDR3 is TGTGCCAGCAGTCCGGGACAGTTTATTTCTAACTATGGCTACACCTTC.

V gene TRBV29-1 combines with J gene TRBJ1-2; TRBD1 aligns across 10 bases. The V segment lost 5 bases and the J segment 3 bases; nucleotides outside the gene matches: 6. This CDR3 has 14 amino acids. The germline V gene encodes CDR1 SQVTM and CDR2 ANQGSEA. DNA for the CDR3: TGCAGCGTTCGGGACAGGGGAGTCTACTATGGCTACACCTTC. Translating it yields CSVRDRGVYYGYTF.

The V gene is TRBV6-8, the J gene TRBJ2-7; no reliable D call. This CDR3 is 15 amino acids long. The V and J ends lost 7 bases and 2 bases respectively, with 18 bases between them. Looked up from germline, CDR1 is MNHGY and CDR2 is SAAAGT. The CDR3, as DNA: TGTGCCAGCAATTTACATCGCGCCGCTACCTACGAGCAGTACTTC. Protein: CASNLHRAATYEQYF.